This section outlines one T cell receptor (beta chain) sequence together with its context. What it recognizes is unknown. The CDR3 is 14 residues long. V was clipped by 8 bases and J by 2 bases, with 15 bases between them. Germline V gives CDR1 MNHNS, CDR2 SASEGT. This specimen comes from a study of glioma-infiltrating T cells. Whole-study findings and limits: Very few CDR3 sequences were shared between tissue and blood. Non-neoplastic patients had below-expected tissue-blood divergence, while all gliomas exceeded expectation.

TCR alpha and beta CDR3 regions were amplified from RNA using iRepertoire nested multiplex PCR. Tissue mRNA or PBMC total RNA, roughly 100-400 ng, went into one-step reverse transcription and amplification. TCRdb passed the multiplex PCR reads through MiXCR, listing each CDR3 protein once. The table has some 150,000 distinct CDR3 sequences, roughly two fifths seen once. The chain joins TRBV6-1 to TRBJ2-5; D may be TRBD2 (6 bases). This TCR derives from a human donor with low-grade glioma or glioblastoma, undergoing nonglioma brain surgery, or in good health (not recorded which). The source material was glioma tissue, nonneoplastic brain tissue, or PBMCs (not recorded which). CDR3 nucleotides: TGTGCCAGCGGTGTGGGCGCGGGACAAGAGACCCAGTACTTC. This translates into CASGVGAGQETQYF.